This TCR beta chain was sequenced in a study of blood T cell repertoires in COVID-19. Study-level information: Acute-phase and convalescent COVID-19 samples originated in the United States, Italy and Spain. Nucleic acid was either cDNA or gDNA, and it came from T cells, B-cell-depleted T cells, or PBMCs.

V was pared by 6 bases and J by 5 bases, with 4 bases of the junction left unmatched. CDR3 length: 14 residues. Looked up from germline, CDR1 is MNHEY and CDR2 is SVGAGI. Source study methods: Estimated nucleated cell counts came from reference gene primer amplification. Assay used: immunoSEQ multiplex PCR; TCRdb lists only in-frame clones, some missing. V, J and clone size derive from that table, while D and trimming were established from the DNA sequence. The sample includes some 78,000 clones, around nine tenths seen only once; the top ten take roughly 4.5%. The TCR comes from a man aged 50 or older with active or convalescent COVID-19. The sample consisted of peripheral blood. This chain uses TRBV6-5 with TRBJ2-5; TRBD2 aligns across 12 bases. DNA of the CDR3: TGTGCCAGCAGATCTCTAGCGGGGGGGGAGACCCAGTACTTC. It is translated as CASRSLAGGETQYF.